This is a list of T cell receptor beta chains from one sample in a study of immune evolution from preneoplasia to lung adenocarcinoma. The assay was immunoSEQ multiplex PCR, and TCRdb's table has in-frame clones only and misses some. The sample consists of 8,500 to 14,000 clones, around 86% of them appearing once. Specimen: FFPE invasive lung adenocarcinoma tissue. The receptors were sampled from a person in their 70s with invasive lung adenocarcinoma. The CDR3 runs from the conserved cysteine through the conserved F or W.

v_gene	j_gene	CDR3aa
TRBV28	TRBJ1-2	CASSFSTGASGNYGYTF
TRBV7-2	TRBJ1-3	CASSLMQGSGNTIYF
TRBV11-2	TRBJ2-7	CASSLHGQLYEQYF
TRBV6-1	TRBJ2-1	CASTWRGALYNEQFF
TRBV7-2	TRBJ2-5	CASSLRQVEETQYF
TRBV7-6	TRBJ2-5	CASSLVGETQYF
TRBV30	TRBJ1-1	CASSPGIGTEAFF
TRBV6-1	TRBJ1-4	CASMLGKLFF
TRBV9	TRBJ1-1	CASSVAPFTEAFF
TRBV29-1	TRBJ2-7	CSATSGGLYEQYF
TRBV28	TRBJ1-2	CASTPARGGGYGYTF
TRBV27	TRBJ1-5	CASSLSGQPNQPQHF
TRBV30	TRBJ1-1	CAWSVGWWGPNTEAFF
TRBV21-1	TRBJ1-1	CASSRFRNTEAFF
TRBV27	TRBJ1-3	CASSPGTPTGNTIYF
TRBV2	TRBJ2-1	CASSEVGTGKNEQFF
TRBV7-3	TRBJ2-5	CASSLGGQGSETQYF
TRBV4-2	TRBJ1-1	CASSQERGRISEAFF
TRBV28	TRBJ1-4	CASSLFGPVREKLFF
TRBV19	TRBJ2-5	CASSPSHRGGVETQYF
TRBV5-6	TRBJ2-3	CASSYLAGGPTDTQYF
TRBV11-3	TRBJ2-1	CASSAADGPYNEQFF
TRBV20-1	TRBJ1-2	CSARTGDGYTF
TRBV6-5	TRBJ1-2	CASNPGGGGVYGYTF
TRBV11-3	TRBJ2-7	CASSLDHDRGEQYF
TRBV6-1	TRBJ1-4	CASRNTGATNEKLFF
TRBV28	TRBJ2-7	CASRLQGNPYEQYF
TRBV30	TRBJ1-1	CAWSVWRGTGITEAFF
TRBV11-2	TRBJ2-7	CASSLGDYYEQYF
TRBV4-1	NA	CASSQGSSSYEQYF
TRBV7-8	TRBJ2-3	CASTPLSGRARDTQYF
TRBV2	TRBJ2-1	CASSDWGSYNEQFF